The present T cell receptor (beta chain) was sequenced within a study of blood T cells in healthy people across ages (dated by TCRdb to about 2015). At the level of the whole study: In model experiments, template switching captured about one uniquely barcoded TCR beta cDNA molecule for every two T cells. Age-related changes in TCR beta repertoire diversity were measured in the study by deep sequencing normalized with unique cDNA molecular identifiers. Donors were grouped into four age groups: young (average approximately 15 years), middle-aged (39), aged (about 59) and long-lived (about 90). To avoid experimental bias, donors of different ages were distributed randomly across sequencing lanes. Two additional independent replicas of 1 million unique cDNA reads from the same blood draw were analyzed for two donors (one aged 18 to 30 and one aged 80 or older). The study at large found these results: The CMV infection status of donors was not known, potentially confounding age-related changes in expanded clonotypes. Observed TCR beta diversity per million T cells fell roughly linearly with age, and a significant reduction was already apparent by age approximately 41. Total diversity estimates from one million sequenced T cells were considered lower bounds and underestimates. Observed TCR beta diversity correlated strongly with the percentage of naive T cells measured by flow cytometry. The long-lived group showed more naive CD4+ T cells, fewer expanded clones and increased TCR diversity than the aged group, suggesting age selection. Bulk unsorted PBMC profiling prevented conclusive comparison of naive and antigen-experienced compartments.

Taken from the germline V gene, the CDR1 and CDR2 loops are LGHNA and YSLEER. Including the terminal cysteine and phenylalanine, the CDR3 comprises 16 residues. Only the CDR3 DNA stays, 48 bases, in frame from base 1. The library was made by 5' RACE. TCRdb names Illumina HiSeq 2500 as the instrument used. A second about 6 to 11 cycle PCR used a sample-barcoded 5' primer and a J-beta primer mix. A template-switch 5' adaptor carrying 12 random nucleotides introduced a unique molecular identifier onto each TCR beta cDNA molecule. Each sample yielded at least 3 million CDR3-containing paired-end reads. All of the RNA was converted into first-strand cDNA using the Mint cDNA synthesis kit, with a TRBC-specific oligonucleotide serving as the primer. Following uracil-DNA glycosylase treatment, a first 18-cycle PCR with universal primers M1SS and BC2_uni_R was performed on all cDNA. The authors processed their data as follows. For normalization, 1 million high-quality reads, each with a distinct molecular identifier, were randomly selected from each sample. Instead of being binned into consensus sequences, reads that shared molecular identifiers were thrown out. MiTCR, set to a Q25 quality threshold and the strictest error-elimination algorithm, was used for CDR3 identification, clonotype clustering and error correction. A nonparametric unseen species model using Euler transformation provided a lower-bound estimate of total TCR beta diversity. Clones were called with MiXCR by TCRdb after fastp trimmed the public reads at Q25, and only in-frame beta chains were retained. Duplicate CDR3 protein sequences are folded into a single record with the most common DNA and genes. TCRdb assigned the V and J calls; the authors' analysis was not used. The sample table records 540,000 or so distinct CDR3 sequences; about 26% of these occur just once. The top ten hold around 18% of the sample.

The donors were roughly 39 Caucasian individuals from Russia, aged roughly 6 to 100 years, who were systemically healthy. Roughly 11 milliliters of peripheral blood were drawn from each donor into EDTA-treated Vacutainer tubes. Ficoll-Paque density-gradient centrifugation was used to isolate PBMCs, with at least 7 million per sample. Total RNA was extracted from PBMCs with Trizol reagent, with at least 6 micrograms obtained per sample. For every donor, flow cytometry on a PBMC aliquot measured the percentage of naive CD45RAhigh/CD27high T cells. Comments on this clonotype: Its specific antigen is unknown. At one boundary the junction diverges from the germline segment, which might be a read error.

The sequence was collected from a woman aged 70-85 years in good health. Specimen: blood. This chain joins TRBV4-3 to TRBJ1-5, and the D gene may be TRBD1, 5 bases matching. The DNA reads TGCGCCAGCAGCCAAGATTGGGGCAGAAACAATCGGCCCCAGCATTTT. This sequence encodes CASSQDWGRNNRPQHF.